This T cell receptor (beta chain) was profiled in a study of blood T cell repertoires in COVID-19. Study-wide background: Sample material is recorded as cDNA or gDNA derived from T cells, B-cell-depleted T cells, or PBMCs.

Germline values: CDR1 WSHSY, CDR2 SAAADI. V was cut by 7 bases and J by 0 bases, with 13 bases left in between. There are 15 residues in the CDR3. All enrollees were about 18 to 89 years old and from 20 to 25 US areas. Participant-given clinical history determined each cohort assignment. Symptom resolution, clearance, or two negative PCRs marked donors in Cohort 3 as recovered. The table came from immunoSEQ multiplex PCR; TCRdb's copy has only in-frame clones and leaves some out. Of 300,000 to 400,000 clones listed, about 88% are singletons. The specimen sequenced was PBMCs or T cells enriched from blood (not recorded which). This rearrangement joins TRBV10-2 to TRBJ2-1, with D uncertain. The sequence came from a woman in her 30s who had recovered from COVID-19. The CDR3 spells CASMPVPSSYNEQFF. The CDR3 DNA reads as TGCGCCAGCATGCCGGTGCCTAGCTCCTACAATGAGCAGTTCTTC.